The present entry profiles one T cell receptor beta chain with its context. Its cognate antigen is unknown. This specimen comes from a study of OX40 agonist ivuxolimab in advanced cancers. Study summary: Partial responses were achieved by three patients, one with hepatocellular carcinoma and two with cutaneous melanoma. General study results and limits: Some of the lowest clonal expansion was seen in partial responders at 0.1-3.0 mg/kg. Normalized T-cell clonal expansion was also low in some nonresponders.

Using immunoSEQ multiplex PCR, the repertoire was profiled, and TCRdb retains in-frame clones only, with some absent. The sample contains 75,000 to 90,000 clones, about 88% of which appear only once. CDR1 SGHNT and CDR2 YYREEE come from the germline V gene (reference sequence). Trimming shortened V by 1 base and J by 8 bases, and 15 bases separated the two germline ends. The CDR3 covers 15 residues. The TCR was taken from an adult with an advanced solid tumor such as melanoma, head and neck, liver or kidney cancer. The material sequenced was CD4+ or CD8+ T cells sorted from blood, taken in a trial of the OX40 agonist ivuxolimab. V usage is TRBV5-4 and J usage is TRBJ2-2; tentative D call: TRBD1 (5 bases). The CDR3 DNA sequence: TGTGCCAGCAGCTTGTTGCAGGGCTCTTCGGGGGAGCTGTTTTTT. As protein: CASSLLQGSSGELFF. Together with reference TRBV5-4 and TRBJ2-2, the CDR3 gives the full variable domain: ETGVTQSPTHLIKTRGQQVTLRCSSQSGHNTVSWYQQALGQGPQFIFQYYREEENGRGNFPPRFSGLQFPNYSSELNVNALELDDSALYLCASSLLQGSSGELFFGEGSRLTVL.